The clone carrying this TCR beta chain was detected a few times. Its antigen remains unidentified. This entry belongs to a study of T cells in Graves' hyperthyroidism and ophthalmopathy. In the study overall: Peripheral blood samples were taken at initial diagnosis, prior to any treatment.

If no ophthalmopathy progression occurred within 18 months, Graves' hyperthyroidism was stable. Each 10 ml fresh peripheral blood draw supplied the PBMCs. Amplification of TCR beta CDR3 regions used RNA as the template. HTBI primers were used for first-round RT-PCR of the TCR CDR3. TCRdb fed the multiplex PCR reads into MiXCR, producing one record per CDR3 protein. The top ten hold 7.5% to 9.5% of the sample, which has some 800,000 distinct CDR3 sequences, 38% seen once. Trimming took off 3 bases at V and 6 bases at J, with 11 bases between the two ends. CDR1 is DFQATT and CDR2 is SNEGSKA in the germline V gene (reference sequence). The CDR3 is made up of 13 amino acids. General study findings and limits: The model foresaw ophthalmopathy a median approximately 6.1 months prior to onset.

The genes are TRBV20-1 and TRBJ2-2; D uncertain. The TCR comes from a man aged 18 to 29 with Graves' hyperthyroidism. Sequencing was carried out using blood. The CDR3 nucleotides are TGCAGTGCTAGGTTGGGATCGTCCGGGGAGCTGTTTTTT. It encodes CSARLGSSGELFF.